Listed below are T cell receptor beta chains from one sample, sequenced in a study of shared clonotypes between healthy human individuals. Libraries were prepared by immunoSEQ multiplex PCR; TCRdb keeps only in-frame clonotypes and omits some of them. This sample has a few million clones, with 85% to 95% found just once. Sequencing used naive CD4+ T cells from PBMCs. These receptors all stem from a man aged 18 to 35 in good health. Some clones in this sample may be carry-over from other donors' samples. The CDR3 runs from the conserved cysteine through the conserved F or W. The order of the fields is D gene, V gene, J gene, clone size, CDR3 protein, CDR3 DNA. The D gene is left open where the match is weak. A clone size is listed for some rows: how often the clone was seen (once, few, many), or a class if it is expanded.

TRBD1	TRBV7-9	TRBJ2-7	.	CASSRLSGQGAYEQYF	TGTGCCAGCAGCCGCCTATCCGGACAGGGGGCCTACGAGCAGTACTTC
.	TRBV28	TRBJ1-5	once	CATFPATAYSNQPQHF	TGTGCCACTTTCCCCGCGACAGCCTATAGCAATCAGCCCCAGCATTTT
TRBD1	TRBV4-2	TRBJ2-1	.	CASSQDRQGYEQFF	TGTGCCAGCAGCCAGGACCGACAGGGCTATGAGCAGTTCTTC
TRBD2	TRBV7-3	TRBJ2-1	.	CASSPGTSGYNEQFF	TGTGCCAGCAGCCCTGGGACTAGCGGCTACAATGAGCAGTTCTTC
TRBD2	TRBV5-4	TRBJ2-7	.	CASSRGGARDEQYF	TGTGCCAGCAGCCGGGGGGGGGCCCGAGACGAGCAGTACTTC
.	TRBV29-1	TRBJ2-5	.	CSGGQVETQYF	TGCAGCGGTGGGCAGGTGGAGACCCAGTACTTC
.	TRBV27	TRBJ1-3	.	CASRLSRGNTIYF	TGTGCCAGCAGGCTATCCAGAGGAAACACCATATATTTT
TRBD1	TRBV5-4	TRBJ1-1	.	CASSFDRGNTEAFF	TGTGCCAGCAGCTTCGACAGGGGGAACACTGAAGCTTTCTTT
.	TRBV19	TRBJ2-2	.	CASSSGVRWGTGELFF	TGTGCCAGTAGCTCGGGGGTGCGCTGGGGCACCGGGGAGCTGTTTTTT
TRBD1	TRBV19	TRBJ2-3	.	CARLPGQRDTQYF	TGTGCCAGGCTTCCGGGACAGAGAGATACGCAGTATTTT
.	TRBV4-2	TRBJ1-4	.	CASSQGSFGWTNEKLFF	TGTGCCAGCAGCCAGGGATCCTTCGGGTGGACTAATGAAAAACTGTTTTTT
TRBD1	TRBV10-3	TRBJ2-7	.	CAISEYPGTGDLGKYF	TGTGCCATCAGTGAGTATCCCGGGACAGGGGACCTCGGGAAGTACTTC
.	TRBV6-1	TRBJ2-7	.	CASSEQRRAYEQYF	TGTGCCAGCAGTGAACAGCGGAGAGCCTACGAGCAGTACTTC
.	TRBV6-6	TRBJ2-7	.	CASRSRGHEQYF	TGTGCCAGCAGGTCCAGGGGCCACGAGCAGTACTTC
TRBD1	TRBV6-1	TRBJ1-2	.	CASSGQGADLYSGNYGYTF	TGTGCCAGCAGTGGACAGGGGGCGGATCTGTACTCTGGTAACTATGGCTACACCTTC
.	TRBV29-1	TRBJ1-1	.	CSVERQEGTEAFF	TGCAGCGTTGAAAGACAGGAGGGCACTGAAGCTTTCTTT
.	TRBV4-3	TRBJ1-4	.	CASSQYGRYNEKLFF	TGCGCCAGCAGCCAATACGGTAGATATAATGAAAAACTGTTTTTT
.	TRBV19	TRBJ2-7	once	CASSINTGSYEQYF	TGTGCCAGTAGTATTAATACAGGGTCCTACGAGCAGTACTTC
TRBD1	TRBV28	TRBJ2-7	.	CASSLRGQSEQYF	TGTGCCAGCAGTTTGAGGGGGCAAAGCGAGCAGTACTTC
.	TRBV28	TRBJ2-7	.	CASTPGGRGHYEQYF	TGTGCCAGCACCCCGGGAGGAAGGGGGCACTACGAGCAGTACTTC
TRBD1	TRBV28	TRBJ2-7	.	CASSPIQGAPPYEQYF	TGTGCCAGCAGCCCTATACAGGGGGCGCCTCCCTACGAGCAGTACTTC
.	TRBV7-3	TRBJ1-1	.	CASSRLLNTEAFF	TGTGCCAGCAGCAGACTCCTGAACACTGAAGCTTTCTTT
.	TRBV21-1	TRBJ2-5	.	CASSKEKNGAGQYF	TGTGCCAGCAGCAAAGAAAAGAATGGAGCGGGACAGTACTTC
TRBD2	TRBV2	TRBJ2-4	.	CASSEFLAGTKNIQYF	TGTGCCAGCAGTGAATTCCTAGCGGGAACCAAAAACATTCAGTACTTC
.	TRBV28	TRBJ2-7	.	CASSPDMYEQYF	TGTGCCAGCAGTCCGGACATGTACGAGCAGTACTTC
TRBD1	TRBV11-3	TRBJ2-1	.	CASSLGGDRGNNEQFF	TGTGCCAGCAGCTTAGGAGGGGACAGGGGGAACAATGAGCAGTTCTTC
.	TRBV10-1	TRBJ2-2	.	CASSATDRELFF	TGCGCCAGCAGTGCGACGGACAGGGAGCTGTTTTTT
.	TRBV5-1	TRBJ2-5	.	CASSRRVGRGKETQYF	TGCGCCAGCAGTCGCCGCGTGGGTCGAGGGAAGGAGACCCAGTACTTC
.	TRBV28	TRBJ1-4	.	CASSSDRASQKLFF	TGTGCCAGCAGTTCGGACCGGGCTTCTCAAAAACTGTTTTTT
.	TRBV27	TRBJ1-1	.	CASSLKALNTEAFF	TGTGCCAGCAGTTTAAAGGCCTTGAACACTGAAGCTTTCTTT
.	TRBV6-6	TRBJ2-5	.	CASSSRAGETQYF	TGTGCCAGCAGTTCCAGGGCGGGAGAGACCCAGTACTTC
.	TRBV7-2	TRBJ2-1	.	CASSLFLGGYNEQFF	TGTGCCAGCAGCTTATTCCTTGGGGGTTACAATGAGCAGTTCTTC
TRBD1	TRBV27	TRBJ1-5	.	CASSFSGGPNQPQHF	TGTGCCAGCAGTTTTTCAGGGGGCCCTAATCAGCCCCAGCATTTT
TRBD2	TRBV9	TRBJ2-1	.	CASSTRTSGPLNEQFF	TGTGCCAGCAGCACCCGGACTAGCGGGCCCCTGAATGAGCAGTTCTTC
TRBD1	TRBV28	TRBJ1-1	.	CASRIPGQGNTEAFF	TGTGCCAGCAGAATACCGGGACAGGGGAACACTGAAGCTTTCTTT
TRBD2	TRBV5-1	TRBJ2-7	.	CASSLGPSGTYEQYF	TGCGCCAGCAGCTTGGGGCCTAGCGGGACCTACGAGCAGTACTTC
TRBD1	TRBV6-1	TRBJ1-4	.	CAIRTYRGPEKLFF	TGTGCCATTAGAACTTACAGGGGGCCTGAAAAACTGTTTTTT
.	TRBV11-2	TRBJ2-7	.	CASSPSSYEQYF	TGTGCCAGCAGCCCTAGCTCCTACGAGCAGTACTTC
.	TRBV28	TRBJ1-2	.	CASSLSQFQGYTF	TGTGCCAGCAGTTTATCACAGTTTCAAGGCTACACCTTC
.	TRBV23-1	TRBJ1-5	.	CASSQPEGKSNQPQHF	TGCGCCAGCAGTCAACCTGAGGGGAAAAGCAATCAGCCCCAGCATTTT
.	TRBV11-3	TRBJ2-5	.	CASSLGTASRQETQYF	TGTGCCAGCAGCTTAGGGACAGCTAGCAGGCAAGAGACCCAGTACTTC
TRBD1	TRBV2	TRBJ1-2	.	CASSPRGGQGTRFTF	TGTGCCAGCAGTCCAAGAGGGGGACAGGGGACCCGGTTCACCTTC
TRBD1	TRBV5-1	TRBJ1-1	.	CASSLGGQGYTEAFF	TGCGCCAGCAGCTTGGGGGGACAGGGATACACTGAAGCTTTCTTT
TRBD2	TRBV19	TRBJ2-7	.	CASSANLAGGYEQYF	TGTGCCAGTAGTGCCAACCTAGCGGGAGGCTACGAGCAGTACTTC
.	TRBV7-2	TRBJ2-7	.	CASSPTPAYEQYF	TGTGCCAGCAGCCCCACCCCTGCCTACGAGCAGTACTTC
.	TRBV20-1	TRBJ1-1	few	CSASKDFEAFF	TGCAGTGCTAGCAAGGACTTTGAAGCTTTCTTT
.	TRBV7-3	TRBJ1-1	.	CASSSRGGNTEAFF	TGTGCCAGCAGCAGCCGGGGGGGAAACACTGAAGCTTTCTTT
.	TRBV6-1	TRBJ2-5	once	CASSVGETQYF	TGTGCCAGCAGTGTCGGGGAGACCCAGTACTTC
TRBD1	TRBV7-2	TRBJ1-5	.	CASSPWTGNSNQPQHF	TGTGCCAGCAGCCCGTGGACAGGTAATAGCAATCAGCCCCAGCATTTT
.	TRBV19	TRBJ1-5	.	CASSSGVNQPQHF	TGTGCCAGTAGTTCCGGTGTCAATCAGCCCCAGCATTTT
TRBD2	TRBV4-1	TRBJ2-5	.	CASSRGLATGETQYF	TGCGCCAGCAGCCGGGGACTAGCCACGGGGGAGACCCAGTACTTC
TRBD1	TRBV25-1	TRBJ2-7	.	CASSPWDSSYEQYF	TGTGCCAGCAGCCCTTGGGACAGCTCCTACGAGCAGTACTTC
TRBD1	TRBV5-6	TRBJ1-4	.	CASSLAGQEEKLFF	TGTGCCAGTAGCTTGGCCGGACAGGAAGAAAAACTGTTTTTT
.	TRBV28	TRBJ2-1	.	CASTPGRHYNEQFF	TGTGCCAGCACGCCGGGACGGCACTACAATGAGCAGTTCTTC
TRBD1	TRBV7-2	TRBJ2-1	.	CASSLEGDSEQFF	TGTGCCAGCAGCTTAGAAGGGGACAGTGAGCAGTTCTTC